The clone carrying this TCR beta chain occurred many times. Its antigen is as yet unknown. MiXCR was run by TCRdb on the 5' RACE reads, yielding one entry per CDR3 protein. The sample has about 88,000 distinct CDR3 sequences; approximately 3.3% are singletons. This sample is drawn from a study of neurological immune-mediated disorders. General study results and limits: HTLV-1-associated myelopathy displayed the greatest TCR clonal expansion, and multiple sclerosis exhibited the smallest, lower than that of healthy controls. There was no clinical or MRI feature that showed an association with the multiple sclerosis repertoire cluster. No CDR3 amino acid sequences recurred among expanded clones across subjects, suggesting private repertoires in all groups. On phylogenetic grouping, the repertoires of 18 of 34 multiple sclerosis patients fell within one related-CDR3 cluster, constituting a possible signature.

CDR1 and CDR2 from the germline V gene are SGHTA and FQGNSA. The CDR3 has 12 amino acids. V was clipped by 3 bases and J by 10 bases, with 13 bases between them. The chain combines TRBV7-2 with TRBJ2-7; perhaps D is TRBD1 or TRBD2 (5 bases each). The sample was PBMCs. The receptor comes from a woman between 18 and 29 years old with multiple sclerosis. The CDR3 DNA reads as TGTGCCAGCAGCTTGCTGGGGACGGAACAGTACTTC. This translates into CASSLLGTEQYF.